This TCR beta chain was profiled in a study of cytomegalovirus exposure and HLA in healthy donors. Study findings and constraints: The authors considered a cluster of highly shared sequence variants likely to be a sequencing artifact. Indistinguishable V segments such as TRBV6-2 and TRBV6-3 were excluded.

In regard to this clone: The antigen is not known.

It was with 60 Vbeta and 13 Jbeta primers that the PCR ran. Only in-frame clones appear in the TCRdb table, and some are missing; sequencing was by immunoSEQ multiplex PCR. The data show some 100,000 clones, around 74% seen once. From germline, CDR1 is SEHNR and CDR2 FQNEAQ (reference sequence). V dropped 4 bases and J dropped 5 bases, with 17 bases sitting between them. The CDR3 has 15 amino acids. The chain uses TRBV7-9 and TRBJ2-5; possible D gene TRBD1, 6 bases. The receptor was derived from a male donor in good health and CMV-seropositive. Sequencing used PBMCs. In DNA, the CDR3 is TGTGCCAGCAGCTGGAGAGTTGGGGGCGCGGAGACCCAGTACTTC. It encodes CASSWRVGGAETQYF.